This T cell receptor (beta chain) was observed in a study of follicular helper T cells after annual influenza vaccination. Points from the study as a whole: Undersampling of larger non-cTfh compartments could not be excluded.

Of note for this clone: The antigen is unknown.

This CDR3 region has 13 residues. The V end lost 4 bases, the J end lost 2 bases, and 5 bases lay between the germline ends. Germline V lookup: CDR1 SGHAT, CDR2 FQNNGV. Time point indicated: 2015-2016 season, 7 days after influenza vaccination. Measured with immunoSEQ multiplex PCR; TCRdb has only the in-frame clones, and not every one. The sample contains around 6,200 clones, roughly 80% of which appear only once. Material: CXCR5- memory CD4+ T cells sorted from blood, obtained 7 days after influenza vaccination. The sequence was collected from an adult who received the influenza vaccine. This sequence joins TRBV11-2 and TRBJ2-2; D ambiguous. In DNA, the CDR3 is TGTGCCAGCAGCTACCTAAACACCGGGGAGCTGTTTTTT. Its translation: CASSYLNTGELFF.